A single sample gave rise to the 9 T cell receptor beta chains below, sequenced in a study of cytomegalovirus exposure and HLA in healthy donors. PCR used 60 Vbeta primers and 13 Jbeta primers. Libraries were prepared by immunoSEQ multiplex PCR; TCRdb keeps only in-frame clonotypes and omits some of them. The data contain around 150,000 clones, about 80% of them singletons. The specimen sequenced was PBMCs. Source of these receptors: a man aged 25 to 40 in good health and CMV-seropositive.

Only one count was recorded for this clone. The CDR3 sequence is CSVAAASNEKLFF. As DNA, the CDR3 is TGCAGCGTTGCGGCAGCGTCAAATGAAAAACTGTTTTTT. This chain links TRBV29-1 with TRBJ1-4; D call uncertain. CDR3 length: 13 residues. V lost 4 bases and J lost 5, with 11 bases in between. From germline, CDR1 is SQVTM and CDR2 ANQGSEA. The whole variable domain, remainder taken from reference TRBV29-1 and TRBJ1-4, is SAVISQKPSRDICQRGTSLTIQCQVDSQVTMMFWYRQQPGQSLTLIATANQGSEATYESGFVIDKFPISRPNLTFSTLTVSNMSPEDSSIYLCSVAAASNEKLFFGSGTQLSVL.

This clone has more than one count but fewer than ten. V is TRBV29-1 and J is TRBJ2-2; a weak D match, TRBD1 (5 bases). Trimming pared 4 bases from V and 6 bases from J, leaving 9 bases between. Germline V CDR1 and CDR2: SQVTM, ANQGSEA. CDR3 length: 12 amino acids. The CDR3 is CSVARDPGELFF. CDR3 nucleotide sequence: TGCAGCGTTGCCAGGGATCCCGGGGAGCTGTTTTTT.

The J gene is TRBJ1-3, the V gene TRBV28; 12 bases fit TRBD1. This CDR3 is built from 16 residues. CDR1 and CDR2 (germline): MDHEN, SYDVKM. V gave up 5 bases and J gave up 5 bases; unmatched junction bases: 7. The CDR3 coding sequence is TGTGCCAGCAGTCAAGCGGGGACAGGGGGCCGAAACACCATATATTTT. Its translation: CASSQAGTGGRNTIYF.

In nucleotides, the CDR3 is TGTGCCAGCAGTCGGGACAGGTCGGGTCCTGACACTGAAGCTTTCTTT. This translates into CASSRDRSGPDTEAFF. The rearrangement joins TRBV2 to TRBJ1-1; 8 nucleotides line up with TRBD1. The germline CDR1 and CDR2 sequences are SNHLY and FYNNEI. Trimming cost V 5 bases and J 3 bases; bases outside gene matches: 11. The CDR3 totals 16 residues. Full variable domain (rest looked up from reference TRBV2 and TRBJ1-1): EPEVTQTPSHQVTQMGQEVILRCVPISNHLYFYWYRQILGQKVEFLVSFYNNEISEKSEIFDDQFSVERPDGSNFTLKIRSTKLEDSAMYFCASSRDRSGPDTEAFFGQGTRLTVV.

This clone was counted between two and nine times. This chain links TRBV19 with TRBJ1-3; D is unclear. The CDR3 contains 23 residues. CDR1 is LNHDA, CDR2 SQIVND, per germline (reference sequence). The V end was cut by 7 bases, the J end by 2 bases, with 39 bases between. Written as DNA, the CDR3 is TGTGCCAGTAAGTCGGGTTCAAATTATCCCCCCTTGGGGAGGCCGGTCACTGGAAACACCATATATTTT. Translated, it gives CASKSGSNYPPLGRPVTGNTIYF.

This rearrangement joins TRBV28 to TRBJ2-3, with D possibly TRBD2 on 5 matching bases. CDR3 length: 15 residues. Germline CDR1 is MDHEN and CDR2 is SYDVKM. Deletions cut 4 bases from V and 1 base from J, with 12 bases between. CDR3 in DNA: TGTGCCAGCAGTTCCCGGGATAGCGGCACAGATACGCAGTATTTT. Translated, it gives CASSSRDSGTDTQYF. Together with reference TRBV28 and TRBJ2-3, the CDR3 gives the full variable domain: DVKVTQSSRYLVKRTGEKVFLECVQDMDHENMFWYRQDPGLGLRLIYFSYDVKMKEKGDIPEGYSVSREKKERFSLILESASTNQTSMYLCASSSRDSGTDTQYFGPGTRLTVL.

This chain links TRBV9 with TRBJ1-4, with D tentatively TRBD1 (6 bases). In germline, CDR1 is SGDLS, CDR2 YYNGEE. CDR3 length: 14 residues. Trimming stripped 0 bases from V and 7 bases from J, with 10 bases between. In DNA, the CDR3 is TGTGCCAGCAGCGTAGGGGGGGGCACTGAAAAACTGTTTTTT. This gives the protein CASSVGGGTEKLFF. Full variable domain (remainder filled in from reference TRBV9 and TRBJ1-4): DSGVTQTPKHLITATGQRVTLRCSPRSGDLSVYWYQQSLDQGLQFLIQYYNGEERAKGNILERFSAQQFPDLHSELNLSSLELGDSALYFCASSVGGGTEKLFFGSGTQLSVL.

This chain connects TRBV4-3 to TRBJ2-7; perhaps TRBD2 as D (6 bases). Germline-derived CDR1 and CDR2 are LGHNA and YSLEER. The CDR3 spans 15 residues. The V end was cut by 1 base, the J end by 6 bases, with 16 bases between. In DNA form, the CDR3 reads TGCGCCAGCAGCCAAGTCCCGGGGGATAGCCTCGAGCAGTACTTC. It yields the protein CASSQVPGDSLEQYF.

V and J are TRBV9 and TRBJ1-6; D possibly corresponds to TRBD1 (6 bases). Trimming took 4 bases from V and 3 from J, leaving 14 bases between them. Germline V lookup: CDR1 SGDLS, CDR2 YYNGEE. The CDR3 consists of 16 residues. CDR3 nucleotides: TGTGCCAGCAGCAGCACCCCAGGGGACTATAATTCACCCCTCCACTTT. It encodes CASSSTPGDYNSPLHF.